This T cell receptor beta chain stems from a study of blood T cell repertoires in COVID-19 (dated by TCRdb to the early 2020s). Describing the broader study: The collaborator samples originated in the United States, Italy and Spain and spanned the acute and convalescent phases of COVID-19. The material from the prospective study consisted of cDNA or gDNA derived from T cells, B-cell-depleted T cells, or PBMCs. Subjects who had been exposed to COVID-19, were actively infected with it, or had recovered from it provided the deeply sampled blood TCRbeta repertoires that made up the dataset. A freely available public database, intended as a resource for researchers studying the immune response to SARS-CoV-2, is where the repertoires were released. Samples were obtained from the ongoing ImmuneRACE study (first 160 participants) and from about 1,300 subjects provided by 6 global collaborators. Sample metadata almost always included a de-identified subject ID, COVID-19 status, age in years and sex. Where HLA class I and class II types were available, the types were taken from metadata supplied by the sample provider, not from assay-based typing. Findings and caveats that apply to the study as a whole: Clinical and demographic metadata were provided uncurated, with the amount varying by source and participant.

In Seattle, one collaborating source enrolled patients while the infection was active and tracked those patients longitudinally over the course of disease. Each collaborating institution followed its own protocols to collect whole blood in K2EDTA tubes. For TCRbeta analysis, collaborator samples were shipped as frozen whole blood, as isolated PBMCs, or as DNA extracted from either sample type. As for this clone: Its recognized antigen is unknown. No qualities accompany the bases; no much larger clone lies one base away.

Via the germline V gene, CDR1 is MDHEN and CDR2 SYDVKM. Trimmed from V: 6 bases; trimmed from J: 8 bases; junction bases lacking a gene match: 10. The cysteine opens and the phenylalanine closes a CDR3 of 16 amino acids. CDR3 DNA is the only sequence kept; it has 48 bases, read in frame from the first base. TCRbeta CDR3 regions were amplified from genomic DNA by means of the immunoSEQ Assay, a bias-controlled multiplex PCR. The authors' pipeline ran thus. Within the assay, amplification of reference gene primers was used to estimate how many nucleated cells each sample contained. Sequence reads were collapsed and filtered to measure the absolute abundance of every unique TCRbeta CDR3 rearrangement. For each sample, productive Simpson clonality was calculated as the square root of Simpson's diversity index across productive rearrangements. As stored in TCRdb, this immuneACCESS dataset retains in-frame rearrangements with V and J assigned. A fraction of the clones does not appear; measured against another copy, unresolved V genes explain less than half of the discrepancy, and the remainder lacks a known reason. V and J calls and clone size are those listed in that table; D and trimming were worked out from the DNA. Here the sample has about 300,000 clones; around 85% occur a single time. Around 1.6% of the sample is taken by the ten largest.

The sequence came from a human donor with COVID-19, enrolled during active disease. The donor label of this sample is uncertain. Source material: peripheral blood. The rearranged segments are TRBV28 and TRBJ2-1; TRBD2 fits 13 bases in the junction. The CDR3 protein sequence reads: CASRFAGTSGIDEQFF. The sequenced DNA is TGTGCCAGCAGATTTGCCGGGACTAGCGGGATCGATGAGCAGTTCTTC.